The 21 T cell receptor beta chains below all came from one sample that was sequenced in a study of blood T cell repertoires in COVID-19 (dated by TCRdb to the early 2020s). To prepare the library, the immunoSEQ multiplex PCR assay was applied. Sourced from immuneACCESS, this table was stored by TCRdb with only in-frame sequences that have V and J called. A share of the clones is absent; for the studies checked, an unresolved V gene accounts for under half, and the remainder has no known explanation. The sample table lists 65,000 to 75,000 clones, about 83% of them with a count of one. About 43% of the sample is in the top ten clones. The sample comprised peripheral blood. These receptor sequences come from a man aged 80 or over with acute or convalescent COVID-19.

The chain is built from TRBV5-1 and TRBJ2-3; TRBD1 matches 10 bases. The CDR3 length is 16 residues. In germline, CDR1 is SGHRS, CDR2 YFSETQ. V lost 0 bases and J lost 1; bases outside the gene matches: 2. The DNA of the CDR3 is TGCGCCAGCAGCTTGGGACAGGGGGCTGGCACAGATACGCAGTATTTT. Amino acids: CASSLGQGAGTDTQYF.

V usage is TRBV21-1 and J usage is TRBJ1-2; the table's TRBD1 call for D was not verified on the DNA. TRBV21-1 is assigned pseudogene status. This CDR3 has 12 amino acids. The chain's CDR3 is CASMQGGKGYTF. In DNA, the CDR3 is TGTGCCAGCATGCAAGGGGGCAAAGGCTACACCTTC.

This rearrangement joins TRBV6-4 to TRBJ2-5, with D possibly matching TRBD1 (6 bases). Germline CDR1 and CDR2: MRHNA and SNTAGT. Trimming left V 0 bases short and J 0 bases short, with 17 bases between. The CDR3 sequence is 18 residues long. The CDR3 is CASSDSPRTDQYQETQYF. The CDR3, as DNA: TGTGCCAGCAGTGACTCACCACGGACAGACCAGTACCAAGAGACCCAGTACTTC.

J is TRBJ1-1 and V is TRBV18; 8 positions match TRBD1. Germline CDR1 is KGHSH and CDR2 is LQKENI. The junction had 2 bases not matched to a gene; V was cut back by 3 bases and J by 2 bases. The CDR3 sequence is 14 residues long. DNA of the CDR3: TGTGCCAGCTCACCCAGGGGGCCAAACACTGAAGCTTTCTTT. Its protein product is CASSPRGPNTEAFF.

V usage is TRBV3-1 (or the pseudogene TRBV3-2) and J usage is TRBJ1-3, with 7 bases aligning to TRBD1. From germline, CDR1 is LGHDT and CDR2 YNNKEL (reference sequence). The CDR3 has 14 amino acids. V lost 4 bases to trimming and J lost 0 bases; unmatched junction nucleotides: 0. In nucleotides, the CDR3 is TGTGCCAGCAGCCGGGACAGCTCTGGAAACACCATATATTTT. It yields the protein CASSRDSSGNTIYF.

The rearrangement uses TRBV12-3 or TRBV12-4 and TRBJ1-6; D is uncertain. The V gene lost 7 bases and the J gene lost 9 bases, with 13 bases spanning the gap. The CDR3 is made up of 13 amino acids. The CDR3 DNA sequence: TGTGCCAGCATAGCAGAGGCCGGTTCACCCCTCCACTTT. Its protein is CASIAEAGSPLHF.

The chain is built from TRBV6-1 and TRBJ1-2; a weak D match, TRBD1 (5 bases). Trimming cost V 3 bases and J 5 bases, with 16 bases left between them. The germline V gene has CDR1 MNHNS and CDR2 SASEGT. This CDR3 region has 15 residues. In DNA, the CDR3 is TGTGCCAGCAGTGACCTCGGGACGGGGGATTATGGCTACACCTTC. It yields the protein CASSDLGTGDYGYTF.

The chain joins TRBV30 to TRBJ1-6; tentative D call: TRBD1 (5 bases). The CDR3 is made up of 15 amino acids. V gave up 3 bases and J gave up 10 bases, with 19 bases separating them. Germline V gene data show CDR1 as GTSNPN and CDR2 as SVGIG (reference sequence). The CDR3 DNA reads as TGTGCCTGGAGCCGCGGGACCGCCCGATCCTCACCCCTCCACTTT. This translates into CAWSRGTARSSPLHF.

This clone was detected only a few times. This rearrangement joins TRBV7-2 to TRBJ2-3; D call uncertain. Trimming cost V 1 base and J 3 bases, with 8 bases left between them. The CDR3 spans 14 residues. CDR1 is SGHTA, CDR2 FQGNSA, per germline. The CDR3 region is CASSLGFSTDTQYF. The CDR3 DNA reads TGTGCCAGCAGCTTAGGCTTTAGTACAGATACGCAGTATTTT.

This clone was counted between two and nine times. The chain links TRBV6-6 to TRBJ2-3; possibly TRBD2 for D (6 bases). CDR1 and CDR2 from the germline V gene are MNHNY and SVGAGI (reference sequence). The CDR3 is 15 residues long. Trimming pared 6 bases from V and 2 bases from J, leaving 15 bases between. Here the CDR3 reads CASSSSSGYTDTQYF. The CDR3 coding sequence is TGTGCCAGCAGCTCATCCAGCGGGTACACAGATACGCAGTATTTT.

The chain joins TRBV7-8 to TRBJ2-3, with D possibly matching TRBD2 (7 bases). This CDR3 is 17 amino acids long. V was cut by 1 base and J by 2 bases, with 16 bases left in between. Per the germline V gene, CDR1 is SGHVS and CDR2 is FQNEAQ. CDR3 region: CASSLGRGAPSTDTQYF. CDR3 DNA sequence: TGTGCCAGCAGCTTAGGCCGGGGGGCACCTTCCACAGATACGCAGTATTTT.

The rearrangement links TRBV9 to TRBJ1-5; maybe TRBD1 (5 bases). From germline, CDR1 is SGDLS and CDR2 YYNGEE. The V and J ends lost 3 bases and 3 bases respectively, with 10 bases between them. CDR3 size: 14 residues. CDR3 protein: CASSAGLTNQPQHF. The DNA of the CDR3 is TGTGCCAGCAGCGCGGGACTGACCAATCAGCCCCAGCATTTT.

The chain has TRBV5-4 and TRBJ2-7; 9 nucleotides line up with TRBD2. Germline V gene lookup returns CDR1 SGHNT and CDR2 YYREEE (reference sequence). Losses at the gene ends were 1 base for V and 2 bases for J; bases not matched to a gene: 4. The CDR3 loop spans 15 amino acids. The CDR3 DNA reads TGTGCCAGCAGCTTGTCTAGCGGGACCGCCTACGAGCAGTACTTC. Its translation: CASSLSSGTAYEQYF.

The CDR3 sequence: CATSRELGTPYNEQFF. The CDR3 DNA is TGTGCCACCAGCAGAGAACTCGGGACACCCTACAATGAGCAGTTCTTC. The chain links TRBV15 to TRBJ2-1, with a weak D call TRBD1 (6 bases). The CDR3 has 16 residues. V lost 0 bases and J 2 bases, leaving 11 bases between the germline ends. Looked up from germline, CDR1 is LNHNV and CDR2 is YYDKDF (reference sequence).

CDR3 in DNA: TGTGCCAGCTCACCAGGGACAGTGAACACTGAAGCTTTCTTT. This codes for CASSPGTVNTEAFF. The rearrangement joins TRBV18 to TRBJ1-1; TRBD1 agrees at 7 bases. V was clipped by 2 bases and J by 0 bases; unmatched bases: 0. This CDR3 comprises 14 residues. Germline loops: CDR1 KGHSH, CDR2 LQKENI.

The chain is built from TRBV2 and TRBJ1-5; TRBD1 is a possible D gene (6 bases). Deletions cut 7 bases from V and 1 base from J, with 17 bases between. The germline CDR1 and CDR2 sequences are SNHLY and FYNNEI. The CDR3 totals 16 residues. The CDR3 here is CASISREGGSNQPQHF. As DNA, the CDR3 is TGTGCCAGCATTTCCCGGGAGGGGGGCAGCAATCAGCCCCAGCATTTT.

The rearrangement joins TRBV5-4 to TRBJ1-2, with 8 bases aligning to TRBD1. With 3 bases clipped from V and 8 bases from J, the junction kept 9 bases outside the gene matches. Germline-derived CDR1 and CDR2 are SGHNT and YYREEE (reference sequence). The CDR3 has 14 residues. The CDR3 is CASSSSQGARGYTF. CDR3 nucleotide sequence: TGTGCCAGCAGCTCCTCTCAGGGGGCGCGAGGCTACACCTTC.

The chain couples TRBV19 to TRBJ1-4; TRBD1 might be the D (6 bases). V gave up 8 bases and J gave up 4 bases, with 11 bases separating them. This CDR3 is 13 amino acids long. Germline V gene data show CDR1 as LNHDA and CDR2 as SQIVND (reference sequence). The CDR3 DNA sequence: TGTGCCAGTGCTCGGACAGTTAATGAAAAACTGTTTTTT. This codes for CASARTVNEKLFF.

The chain has TRBV19 and TRBJ2-7; D possibly corresponds to TRBD2 (5 bases). The V end lost 3 bases, the J end lost 0 bases, and 9 bases lay between the germline ends. The CDR3 runs 14 residues. Germline V CDR1 and CDR2: LNHDA, SQIVND (reference sequence). The CDR3, as DNA: TGTGCCAGTAGTATGCCGGGGATCTCCTACGAGCAGTACTTC. Its translation: CASSMPGISYEQYF.

The V gene is TRBV19, the J gene TRBJ2-1; D is possibly TRBD2 (5 bases). Germline CDR1 reads LNHDA; CDR2 reads SQIVND (reference sequence). Trimming stripped 3 bases from V and 1 base from J, with 16 bases between. CDR3 length equals 17 residues. The CDR3 DNA reads as TGTGCCAGTAGTATCCCACTTCGCGGCGGGTCCTACAATGAGCAGTTCTTC. It specifies CASSIPLRGGSYNEQFF.

This clone came up once. J is TRBJ2-1 and V is TRBV7-9; D is ambiguous. The CDR3 has 12 amino acids. V was clipped by 6 bases and J by 9 bases, with 12 bases between them. CDR1 and CDR2 from the germline V gene are SEHNR and FQNEAQ (reference sequence). CDR3 in amino acids: CASRVAVVEQFF. The CDR3 nucleotides read TGTGCCAGCAGAGTTGCTGTAGTTGAGCAGTTCTTC.